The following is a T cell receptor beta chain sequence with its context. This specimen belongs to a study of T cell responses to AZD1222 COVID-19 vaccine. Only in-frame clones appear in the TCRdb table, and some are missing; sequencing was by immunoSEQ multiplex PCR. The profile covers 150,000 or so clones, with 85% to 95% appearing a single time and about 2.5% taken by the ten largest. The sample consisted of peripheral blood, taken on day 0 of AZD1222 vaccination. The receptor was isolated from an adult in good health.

The CDR3 spells CASFRTGELFF. The CDR3 nucleotides are TGTGCCAGCTTTCGCACCGGGGAGCTGTTTTTT. The chain combines TRBV2 with TRBJ2-2, with D uncertain. Germline CDR1 SNHLY, CDR2 FYNNEI. Trimming removed 8 bases from V and 4 bases from J, with 5 bases in between. The CDR3 length is 11 residues.